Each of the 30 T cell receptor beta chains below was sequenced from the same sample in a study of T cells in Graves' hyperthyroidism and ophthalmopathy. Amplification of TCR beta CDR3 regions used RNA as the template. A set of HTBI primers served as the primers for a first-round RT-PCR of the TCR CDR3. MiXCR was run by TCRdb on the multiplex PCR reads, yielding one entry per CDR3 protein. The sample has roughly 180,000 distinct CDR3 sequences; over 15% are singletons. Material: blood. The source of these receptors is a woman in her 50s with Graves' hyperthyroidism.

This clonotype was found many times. DNA for the CDR3: TGCGCCAGCAGCCAAACGGGACAGCCGAACACTGAAGCTTTCTTT. Encoded protein: CASSQTGQPNTEAFF. The chain recombines TRBV4-1 with TRBJ1-1; 7 nucleotides line up with TRBD1. CDR3 length: 15 residues. Germline V gene data show CDR1 as MGHRA and CDR2 as YSYEKL. Trimming cost V 2 bases and J 1 base; bases outside gene matches: 4.

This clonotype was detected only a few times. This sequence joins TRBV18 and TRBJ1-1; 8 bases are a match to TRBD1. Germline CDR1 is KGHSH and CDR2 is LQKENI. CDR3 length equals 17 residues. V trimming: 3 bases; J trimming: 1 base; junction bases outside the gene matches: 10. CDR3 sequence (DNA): TGTGCCAGCTCACCCCTAAGATTGGACAGGGCGAACACTGAAGCTTTCTTT. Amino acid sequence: CASSPLRLDRANTEAFF. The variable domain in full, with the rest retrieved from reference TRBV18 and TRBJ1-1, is NAGVMQNPRHLVRRRGQEARLRCSPMKGHSHVYWYRQLPEEGLKFMVYLQKENIIDESGMPKERFSAEFPKEGPSILRIQQVVRGDSAAYFCASSPLRLDRANTEAFFGQGTRLTVV.

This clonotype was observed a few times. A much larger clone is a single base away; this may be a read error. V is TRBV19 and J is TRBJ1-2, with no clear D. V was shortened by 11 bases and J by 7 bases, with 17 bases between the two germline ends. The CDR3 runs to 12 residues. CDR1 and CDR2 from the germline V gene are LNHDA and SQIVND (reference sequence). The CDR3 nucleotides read TGTGCCGCCGGGCCCCTTGAAAGTGGCTACACCTTC. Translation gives CAAGPLESGYTF.

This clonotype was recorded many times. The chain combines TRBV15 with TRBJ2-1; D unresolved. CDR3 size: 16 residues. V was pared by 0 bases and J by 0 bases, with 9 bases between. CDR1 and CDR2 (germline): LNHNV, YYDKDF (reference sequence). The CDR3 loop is CATSRDHQNSYNEQFF. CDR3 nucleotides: TGTGCCACCAGCAGAGATCACCAGAACTCCTACAATGAGCAGTTCTTC.

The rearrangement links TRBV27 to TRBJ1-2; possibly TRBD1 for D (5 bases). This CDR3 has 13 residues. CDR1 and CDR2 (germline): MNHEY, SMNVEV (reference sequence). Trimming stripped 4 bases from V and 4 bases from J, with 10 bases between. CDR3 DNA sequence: TGTGCCAGCAGTTACAGTGGGACCTATGGCTACACCTTC. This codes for CASSYSGTYGYTF.

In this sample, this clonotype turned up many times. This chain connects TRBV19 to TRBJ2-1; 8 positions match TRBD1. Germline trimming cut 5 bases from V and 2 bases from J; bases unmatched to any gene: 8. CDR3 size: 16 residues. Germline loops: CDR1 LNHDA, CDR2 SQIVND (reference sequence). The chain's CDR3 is CASSADRGRPYNEQFF. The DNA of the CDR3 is TGTGCCAGTAGTGCCGACAGGGGACGGCCCTACAATGAGCAGTTCTTC.

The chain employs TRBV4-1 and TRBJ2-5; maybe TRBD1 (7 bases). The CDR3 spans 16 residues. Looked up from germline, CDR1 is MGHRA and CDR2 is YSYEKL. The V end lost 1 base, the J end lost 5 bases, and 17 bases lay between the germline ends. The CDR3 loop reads CASSQVPPGGGETQYF. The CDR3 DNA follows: TGCGCCAGCAGCCAAGTACCACCAGGGGGAGGTGAGACCCAGTACTTC.

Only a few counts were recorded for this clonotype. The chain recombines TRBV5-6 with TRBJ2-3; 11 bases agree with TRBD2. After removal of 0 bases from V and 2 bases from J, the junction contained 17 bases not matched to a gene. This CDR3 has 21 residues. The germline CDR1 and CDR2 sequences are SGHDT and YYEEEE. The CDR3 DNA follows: TGTGCCAGCAGCTTGGCTACCGTAGCGGGGGGGCCGGTATTGACCACAGATACGCAGTATTTT. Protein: CASSLATVAGGPVLTTDTQYF.

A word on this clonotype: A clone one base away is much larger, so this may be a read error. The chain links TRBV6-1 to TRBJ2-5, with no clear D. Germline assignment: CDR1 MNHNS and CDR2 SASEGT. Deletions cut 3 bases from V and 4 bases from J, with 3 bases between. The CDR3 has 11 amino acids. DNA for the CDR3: TGTGCCAGCAGTGACCCAGAGACCCAGTACTTC. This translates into CASSDPETQYF.

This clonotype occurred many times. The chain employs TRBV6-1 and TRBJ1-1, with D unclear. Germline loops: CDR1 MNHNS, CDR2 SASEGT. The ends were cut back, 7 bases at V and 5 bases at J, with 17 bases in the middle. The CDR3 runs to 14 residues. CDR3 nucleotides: TGTGCCAGCACCGATTGGAGGGAGAGGACTGAAGCTTTCTTT. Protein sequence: CASTDWRERTEAFF.

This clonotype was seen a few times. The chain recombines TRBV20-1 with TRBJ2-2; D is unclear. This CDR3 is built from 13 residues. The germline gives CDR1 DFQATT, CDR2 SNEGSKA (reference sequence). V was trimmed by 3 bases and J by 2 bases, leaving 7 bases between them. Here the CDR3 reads CSASSPNTGELFF. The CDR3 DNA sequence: TGCAGTGCTAGCTCCCCTAACACCGGGGAGCTGTTTTTT.

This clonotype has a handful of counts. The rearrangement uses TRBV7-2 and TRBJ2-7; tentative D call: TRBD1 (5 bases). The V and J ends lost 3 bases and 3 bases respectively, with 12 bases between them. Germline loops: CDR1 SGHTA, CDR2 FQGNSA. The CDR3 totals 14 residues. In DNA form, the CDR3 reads TGTGCCAGCAGCTTTAATAGGGGTAACTACGAGCAGTACTTC. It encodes CASSFNRGNYEQYF. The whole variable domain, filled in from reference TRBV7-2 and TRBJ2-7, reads GAGVSQSPSNKVTEKGKDVELRCDPISGHTALYWYRQSLGQGLEFLIYFQGNSAPDKSGLPSDRFSAERTGGSVSTLTIQRTQQEDSAVYLCASSFNRGNYEQYFGPGTRLTVT.

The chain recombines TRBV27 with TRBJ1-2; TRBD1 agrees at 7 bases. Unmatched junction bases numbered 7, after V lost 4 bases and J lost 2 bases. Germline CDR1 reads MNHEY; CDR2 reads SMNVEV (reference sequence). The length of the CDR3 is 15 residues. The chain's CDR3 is CASSSGTARNYGYTF. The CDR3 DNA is TGTGCCAGCAGTTCCGGGACAGCACGAAACTATGGCTACACCTTC.

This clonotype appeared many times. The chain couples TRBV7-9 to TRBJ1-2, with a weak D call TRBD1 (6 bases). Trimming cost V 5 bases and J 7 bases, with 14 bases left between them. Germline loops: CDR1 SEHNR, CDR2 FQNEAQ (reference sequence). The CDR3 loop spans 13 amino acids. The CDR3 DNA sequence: TGTGCCAGCAGCGCGACAGGCGGATTTGGCTACACCTTC. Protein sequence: CASSATGGFGYTF.

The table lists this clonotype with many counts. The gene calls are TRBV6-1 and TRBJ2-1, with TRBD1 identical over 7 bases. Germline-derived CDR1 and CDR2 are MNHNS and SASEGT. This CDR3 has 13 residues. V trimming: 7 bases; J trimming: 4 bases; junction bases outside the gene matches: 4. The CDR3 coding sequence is TGTGCCAGCATCAGGGGGTCATACAATGAGCAGTTCTTC. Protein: CASIRGSYNEQFF.

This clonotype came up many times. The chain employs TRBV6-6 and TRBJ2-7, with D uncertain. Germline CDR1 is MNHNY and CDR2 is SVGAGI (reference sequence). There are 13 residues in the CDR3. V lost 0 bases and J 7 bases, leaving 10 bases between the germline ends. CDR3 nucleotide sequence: TGTGCCAGCAGTTACTCGCCGGTTTCTGAGCAGTACTTC. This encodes CASSYSPVSEQYF.

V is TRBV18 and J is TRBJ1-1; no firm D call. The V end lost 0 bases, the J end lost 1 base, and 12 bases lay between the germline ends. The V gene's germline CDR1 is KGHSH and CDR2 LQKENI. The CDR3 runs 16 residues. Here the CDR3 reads CASSPPERLGNTEAFF. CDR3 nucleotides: TGTGCCAGCTCACCACCTGAACGACTTGGGAACACTGAAGCTTTCTTT.

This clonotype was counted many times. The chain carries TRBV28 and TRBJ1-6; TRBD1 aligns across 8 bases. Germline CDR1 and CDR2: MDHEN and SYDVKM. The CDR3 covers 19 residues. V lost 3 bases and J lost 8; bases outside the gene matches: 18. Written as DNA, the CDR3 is TGTGCCAGCAGTTTGATTAGGGGACAGGTCCTTCTCGTCGATTCACCCCTCCACTTT. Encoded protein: CASSLIRGQVLLVDSPLHF. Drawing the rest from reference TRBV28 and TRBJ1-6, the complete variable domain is DVKVTQSSRYLVKRTGEKVFLECVQDMDHENMFWYRQDPGLGLRLIYFSYDVKMKEKGDIPEGYSVSREKKERFSLILESASTNQTSMYLCASSLIRGQVLLVDSPLHFGNGTRLTVT.

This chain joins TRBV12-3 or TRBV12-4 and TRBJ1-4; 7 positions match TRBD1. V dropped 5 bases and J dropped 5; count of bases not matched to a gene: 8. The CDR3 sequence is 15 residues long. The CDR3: CASSPTTGMNEKLFF. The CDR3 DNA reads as TGTGCCAGCAGTCCTACGACAGGGATGAATGAAAAACTGTTTTTT.

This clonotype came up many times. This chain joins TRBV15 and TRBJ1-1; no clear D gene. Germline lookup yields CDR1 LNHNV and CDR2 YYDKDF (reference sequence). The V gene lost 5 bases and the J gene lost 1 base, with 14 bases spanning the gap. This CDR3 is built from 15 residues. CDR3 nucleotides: TGTGCCACCAGCCCCTCCCGGGCATCGAACACTGAAGCTTTCTTT. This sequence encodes CATSPSRASNTEAFF.

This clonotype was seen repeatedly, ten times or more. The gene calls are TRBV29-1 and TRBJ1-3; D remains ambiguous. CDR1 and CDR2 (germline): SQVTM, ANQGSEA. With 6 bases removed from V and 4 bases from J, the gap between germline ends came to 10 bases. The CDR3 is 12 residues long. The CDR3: CSVTLIGNTIYF. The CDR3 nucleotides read TGCAGCGTCACTCTAATCGGAAACACCATATATTTT.

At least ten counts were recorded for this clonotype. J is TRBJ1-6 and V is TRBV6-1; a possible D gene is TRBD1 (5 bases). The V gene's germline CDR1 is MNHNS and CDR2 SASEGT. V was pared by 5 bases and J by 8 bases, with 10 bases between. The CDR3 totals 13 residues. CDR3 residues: CASSREQDSPLHF. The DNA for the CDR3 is TGTGCCAGCAGTCGAGAACAGGATTCACCCCTCCACTTT.

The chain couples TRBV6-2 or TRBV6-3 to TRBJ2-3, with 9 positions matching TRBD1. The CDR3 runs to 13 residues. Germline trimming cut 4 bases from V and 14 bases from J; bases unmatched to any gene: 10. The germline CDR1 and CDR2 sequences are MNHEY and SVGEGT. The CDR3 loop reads CASSFAPGQGPYF. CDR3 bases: TGTGCCAGCAGTTTCGCCCCGGGACAGGGTCCGTATTTT.

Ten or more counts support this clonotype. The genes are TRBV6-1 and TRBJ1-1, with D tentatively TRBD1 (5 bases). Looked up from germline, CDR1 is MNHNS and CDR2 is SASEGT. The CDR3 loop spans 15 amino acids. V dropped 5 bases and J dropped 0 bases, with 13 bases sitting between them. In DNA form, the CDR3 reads TGTGCCAGCAGTTATTGGGGGGAAATGAACACTGAAGCTTTCTTT. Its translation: CASSYWGEMNTEAFF.

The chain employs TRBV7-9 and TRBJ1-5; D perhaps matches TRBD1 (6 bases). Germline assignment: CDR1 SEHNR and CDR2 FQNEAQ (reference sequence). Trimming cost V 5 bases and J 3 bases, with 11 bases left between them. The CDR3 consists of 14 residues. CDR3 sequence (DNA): TGTGCCAGCAGCCACCGGGACAACAATCAGCCCCAGCATTTT. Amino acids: CASSHRDNNQPQHF.

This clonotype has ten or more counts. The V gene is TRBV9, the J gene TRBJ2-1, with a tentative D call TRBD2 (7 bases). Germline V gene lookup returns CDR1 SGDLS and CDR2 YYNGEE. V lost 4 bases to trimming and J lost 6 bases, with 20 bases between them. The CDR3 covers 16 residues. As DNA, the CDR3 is TGTGCCAGCAGCTTAGTAGACGGGGGGCCCCCCAATGAGCAGTTCTTC. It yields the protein CASSLVDGGPPNEQFF.

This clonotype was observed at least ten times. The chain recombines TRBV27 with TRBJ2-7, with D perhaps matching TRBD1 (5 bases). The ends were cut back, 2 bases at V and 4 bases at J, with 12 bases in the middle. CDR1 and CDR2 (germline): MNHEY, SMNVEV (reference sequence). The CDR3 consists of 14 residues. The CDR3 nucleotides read TGTGCCAGCAGTTTACAGGGCTCTAGATACGAGCAGTACTTC. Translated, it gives CASSLQGSRYEQYF.

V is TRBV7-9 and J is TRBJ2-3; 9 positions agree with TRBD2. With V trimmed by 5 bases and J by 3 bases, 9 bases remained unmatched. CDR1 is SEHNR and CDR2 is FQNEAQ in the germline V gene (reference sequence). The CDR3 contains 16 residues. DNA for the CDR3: TGTGCCAGCAGCACCCGTAGCGGGAGAGGAACAGATACGCAGTATTTT. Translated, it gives CASSTRSGRGTDTQYF.

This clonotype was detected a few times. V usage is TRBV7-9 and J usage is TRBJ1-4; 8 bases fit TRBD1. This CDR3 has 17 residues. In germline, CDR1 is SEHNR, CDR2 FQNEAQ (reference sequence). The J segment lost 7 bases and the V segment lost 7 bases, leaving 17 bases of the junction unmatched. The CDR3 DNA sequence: TGTGCCAGCACATGGACAGGGAATCGGCCTGAAGGTGAAAAACTGTTTTTT. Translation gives CASTWTGNRPEGEKLFF. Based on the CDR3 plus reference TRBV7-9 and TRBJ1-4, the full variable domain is DTGVSQNPRHKITKRGQNVTFRCDPISEHNRLYWYRQTLGQGPEFLTYFQNEAQLEKSRLLSDRFSAERPKGSFSTLEIQRTEQGDSAMYLCASTWTGNRPEGEKLFFGSGTQLSVL.

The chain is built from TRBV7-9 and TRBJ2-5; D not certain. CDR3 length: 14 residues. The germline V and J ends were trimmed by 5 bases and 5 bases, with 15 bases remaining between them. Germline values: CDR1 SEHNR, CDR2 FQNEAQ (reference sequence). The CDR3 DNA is TGTGCCAGCAGCCCCCTCGGTCTTCGGGAGACCCAGTACTTC. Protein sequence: CASSPLGLRETQYF.